Listed below are T cell receptor beta chains from one sample, sequenced in a study of T cells after yellow fever vaccination. Using its own MiXCR run on the 5' RACE reads, TCRdb lists one record per CDR3 protein. The sample carries some 320,000 distinct CDR3 sequences, about 4.5% recorded once. Material: PBMCs, obtained 15 days after the yellow fever booster vaccination. Receptor source: a man younger than 30 who received the YFV17D yellow fever vaccine. CDR3s include the opening cysteine and the closing phenylalanine or tryptophan. The D gene is left open where the match is weak. Where a row states a size, it is once, few, many or the class of an expanded clone; other rows omit it.

>TRBJ2-5|many|TRBV6-1|.
TGTGCCAGCAGTGAAGGTGCAGACCAAGAGACCCAGTACTTC
CASSEGADQETQYF
>TRBJ1-4|.|TRBV7-9|.
TGTGCCAGCAGCTTAAGACACGGCCTGGAAAAACTGTTTTTT
CASSLRHGLEKLFF
>TRBJ2-7|.|TRBV25-1|.
TGTGCCAGCAGTGAAGCCCATGCCTACGAGCAGTACTTC
CASSEAHAYEQYF
>TRBJ1-1|few|TRBV3-1|.
TGTGCCAGCAGCCAAGCCCTGGGCCGGGGCTTAATGAAGAACACTGAAGCTTTCTTT
CASSQALGRGLMKNTEAFF
>TRBJ2-6|few|TRBV18|.
TGTGCCAGCTCACCGCGCCTGAACTCTGGGGCCAACGTCCTGACTTTC
CASSPRLNSGANVLTF
>TRBJ2-5|many|TRBV5-1|TRBD1
TGCGCCAGCAGCTTCCAACTGACAGGGGGCCAAGAGACCCAGTACTTC
CASSFQLTGGQETQYF
>TRBJ1-2|few|TRBV7-9|.
TGTGCCAGCCGAGAACCAGACCCGGACTATGGCTACACCTTC
CASREPDPDYGYTF
>TRBJ1-1|many|TRBV10-2|.
TGCGCCAGCTGGAAGGGTACTGAAGCTTTCTTT
CASWKGTEAFF
>TRBJ2-2|.|TRBV7-2|.
TGTGCCAGCAGCTTGTTTTCGGGCACCGGGGAGCTGTTTTTT
CASSLFSGTGELFF
>TRBJ2-7|.|TRBV10-3|TRBD1
TGTGCCATCAGTGGACAGGGTTACGAGCAGTACTTC
CAISGQGYEQYF
>TRBJ2-5|many|TRBV7-8|.
TGTGCCAGCAGCTTAGGGGCAGTGGAGACCCAGTACTTC
CASSLGAVETQYF
>TRBJ1-5|few|TRBV28|.
TGTGCCAGCAGTTTTACGAATCAGCCCCAGCATTTT
CASSFTNQPQHF
>TRBJ1-1|.|TRBV7-6|TRBD1
TGTGCCAGCAGCCAAGTGGCGACAGGGGGAGTTTACACTGAAGCTTTCTTT
CASSQVATGGVYTEAFF
>TRBJ1-3|.|TRBV7-2|.
TGTGCCAGCAGCTTAGTGTGGGGCTCTGGAAACACCATATATTTT
CASSLVWGSGNTIYF
>TRBJ2-3|many|TRBV4-1|TRBD1
TGCGCCAGTAAATGGACAGGGGAGGCGGATACGCAGTATTTT
CASKWTGEADTQYF
>TRBJ2-3|.|TRBV7-2|.
TGTGCCAGCAGTCGCTGGGCCACTAGCACAGATACGCAGTATTTT
CASSRWATSTDTQYF
>TRBJ2-2|.|TRBV2|.
TGTGCCAGCATGGTACAGGGGAACACCGGGGAGCTGTTTTTT
CASMVQGNTGELFF
>TRBJ2-7|.|TRBV6-6|.
TGTGCCAGCATGGGGGCAATAGACGAGCAGTACTTC
CASMGAIDEQYF
>TRBJ1-6|many|TRBV4-2|TRBD1
TGTGCCAGCAGCACCGACAGGGGCAGTTCACCCCTCCACTTT
CASSTDRGSSPLHF
>TRBJ1-1|few|TRBV12-3/TRBV12-4|.
TGTGCCAGCAGTCAAATCGGATTAGAGGCTTTCTTT
CASSQIGLEAFF
>TRBJ2-1|few|TRBV18|.
TGTGCCAGCTCACCACAAGGGGCTACCCGATTAGGGAATGAGCAGTTCTTC
CASSPQGATRLGNEQFF
>TRBJ2-7|many|TRBV20-1|.
TGCAGTGCTACCCCCATCCAGGGTGACGACGAGCAGTACTTC
CSATPIQGDDEQYF
>TRBJ2-7|many|TRBV5-1|.
TGCGCCAGCAGCTTAAGCAGGGTCGACGAGCAGTACTTC
CASSLSRVDEQYF
>TRBJ1-2|few|TRBV20-1|TRBD1
TGCAGTGCTAGAGACTGGGACAGGGAGAAGAATGGCTACACCTTC
CSARDWDREKNGYTF
>TRBJ2-2|many|TRBV4-3|.
TGCGCCAGCAGCCAAGATTGGCGGAAGAACACCGGGGAGCTGTTTTTT
CASSQDWRKNTGELFF
>TRBJ2-3|many|TRBV7-9|.
TGTGCCAGCAGCCCCTCGAGGTTTCGCACAGATACGCAGTATTTT
CASSPSRFRTDTQYF
>TRBJ2-5|many|TRBV12-3/TRBV12-4|TRBD2
TGTGCCAGCAGTGAACGCGGGGGCCAAGAGACCCAGTACTTC
CASSERGGQETQYF
>TRBJ2-5|.|TRBV10-3|.
TGTGCCATCAGTGAGTTGGCCGGGTACCAAGAGACCCAGTACTTC
CAISELAGYQETQYF
>TRBJ2-5|many|TRBV29-1|.
TGCAGCAAGTCCGATTACCAAGAGACCCAGTACTTC
CSKSDYQETQYF
>TRBJ1-5|few|TRBV5-1|TRBD1
TGCGCCAGCAGCCCAGACAGGGGAGGAGGACAGCCCCAGCATTTT
CASSPDRGGGQPQHF
>TRBJ2-1|many|TRBV20-1|.
TGCAGTGCTTATTTTCACCTTCGAGGAAACAATGAGCAGTTCTTC
CSAYFHLRGNNEQFF
>TRBJ2-5|few|TRBV2|TRBD1
TGTGCCAGCAGAACGACAGGGGTTAGAGAGACCCAGTACTTC
CASRTTGVRETQYF
>TRBJ1-1|few|TRBV5-1|.
TGCGCCAGCAGCTTGGCCTCGGGAAACACTGAAGCTTTCTTT
CASSLASGNTEAFF
>TRBJ1-1|.|TRBV5-1|.
TGCGCCAGCAGCTTATTCGGGGGGCGGAACACTGAAGCTTTCTTT
CASSLFGGRNTEAFF
>TRBJ2-2|many|TRBV7-7|TRBD1
TGTGCTAGCAGCCCCGACAGGGTAGACGGGGAGCTGTTTTTT
CASSPDRVDGELFF